This note documents a single T cell receptor beta chain sequence. Its antigen is not identified. These data are taken from a study of T cell responses to AZD1222 COVID-19 vaccine. Only in-frame clones appear in the TCRdb table, and some are missing; sequencing was by immunoSEQ multiplex PCR. Altogether around 110,000 clones are present, 85% to 90% being singletons, with the ten largest covering approximately 10%. V was trimmed by 2 bases and J by 2 bases, leaving 10 bases between them. CDR3 size: 16 residues. Germline V lookup: CDR1 SEHNR, CDR2 FQNEAQ (reference sequence). Study-wide points: Donors were mostly white British, more females; clonal diversity possibly underestimated. Targets within unmutated variant regions were reportedly found for nearly half of spike-specific TCRs. Receipt of two AZD1222 doses was followed by a rise in Spike-specific TCR breadth and depth.

This TCR was recovered from an adult in good health. Specimen: peripheral blood, collected on day 0 of AZD1222 vaccination. This chain connects TRBV7-9 to TRBJ2-6; the D is unclear. As DNA, the CDR3 is TGTGCCAGCAGCTTACCCTCGGTTACTGGGGCCAACGTCCTGACTTTC. Protein: CASSLPSVTGANVLTF.